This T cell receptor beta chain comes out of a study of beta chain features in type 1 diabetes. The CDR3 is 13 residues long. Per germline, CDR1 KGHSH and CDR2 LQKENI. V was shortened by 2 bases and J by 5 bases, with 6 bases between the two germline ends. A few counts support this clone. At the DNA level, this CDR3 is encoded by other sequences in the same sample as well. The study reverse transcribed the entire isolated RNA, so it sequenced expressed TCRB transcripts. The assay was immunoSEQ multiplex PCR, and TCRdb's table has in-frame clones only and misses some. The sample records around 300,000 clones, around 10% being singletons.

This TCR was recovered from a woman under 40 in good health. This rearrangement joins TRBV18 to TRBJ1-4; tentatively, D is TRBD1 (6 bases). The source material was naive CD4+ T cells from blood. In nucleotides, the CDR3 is TGTGCCAGCTCACCAGGACAGAATGAAAAACTGTTTTTT. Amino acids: CASSPGQNEKLFF.